This entry lists 21 T cell receptor beta chains sequenced from one sample in a study of blood T cell repertoires in COVID-19. The table came from immunoSEQ multiplex PCR; TCRdb's copy has only in-frame clones and leaves some out. The sample holds roughly 50,000 clones, approximately 90% seen once. Material for sequencing was peripheral blood. The origin of the receptors is a man of 80 years or more with acute or convalescent COVID-19.

The chain joins TRBV30 to TRBJ1-2, with D hard to call. Germline lookup yields CDR1 GTSNPN and CDR2 SVGIG (reference sequence). The V end was cut by 0 bases, the J end by 4 bases, with 12 bases between. The CDR3 spans 14 residues. The CDR3 loop is CAWSVGLQGYGYTF. The DNA for the CDR3 is TGTGCCTGGAGTGTCGGGTTACAAGGCTATGGCTACACCTTC.

The chain employs TRBV18 and TRBJ2-7, with TRBD2 as a possible D gene (6 bases). The V end was cut by 3 bases, the J end by 0 bases, with 12 bases between. Germline V gene data show CDR1 as KGHSH and CDR2 as LQKENI. The CDR3 is 15 residues long. DNA of the CDR3: TGTGCCAGCTCACCTCCCGTGGGAGGCTCCTACGAGCAGTACTTC. Translation: CASSPPVGGSYEQYF.

The chain couples TRBV23-1 to TRBJ2-3; no clear D. Being an ORF, TRBV23-1 has a function that is uncertain. The CDR3 sequence is 17 residues long. Trimming shortened V by 3 bases and J by 9 bases, and 25 bases separated the two germline ends. CDR3 sequence reads: CASSQERPEIPGPTQYF. CDR3 coding DNA: TGCGCCAGCAGTCAGGAGAGACCGGAAATCCCCGGTCCAACGCAGTATTTT.

The rearrangement joins TRBV6-5 to TRBJ1-1; D gene ambiguous. CDR3 length: 13 amino acids. CDR1 and CDR2 from the germline V gene are MNHEY and SVGAGI. The ends were cut back, 2 bases at V and 2 bases at J, with 6 bases in the middle. Written as DNA, the CDR3 is TGTGCCAGCAGTTACCGCGGTAACACTGAAGCTTTCTTT. Translated: CASSYRGNTEAFF.

The gene calls are TRBV18 and TRBJ2-1; 7 nucleotides align to TRBD1. Germline V gene lookup returns CDR1 KGHSH and CDR2 LQKENI. J gave up 3 bases and V 1 base, and 0 bases lay outside the gene matches. This CDR3 is 14 amino acids long. As DNA, the CDR3 is TGTGCCAGCTCACCACGACAGGGCTACAATGAGCAGTTCTTC. This gives the protein CASSPRQGYNEQFF.

The chain links TRBV5-1 to TRBJ2-2; D is perhaps TRBD2 (5 bases). The CDR3 has 17 residues. V lost 4 bases and J 7 bases, leaving 23 bases between the germline ends. Germline CDR1 is SGHRS and CDR2 is YFSETQ. DNA of the CDR3: TGCGCCAGCAGCCACCCCCTCCTAGGGCGGGCGAACGGGGAGCTGTTTTTT. Translating gives CASSHPLLGRANGELFF.

This clone showed up just a few times. The chain joins TRBV5-1 to TRBJ1-2; TRBD1 aligns across 11 bases. From germline, CDR1 is SGHRS and CDR2 YFSETQ. V dropped 4 bases and J dropped 6; count of bases not matched to a gene: 5. The CDR3 consists of 14 residues. The CDR3 sequence is CASSSGDRGDGYTF. CDR3 DNA: TGCGCCAGCAGCAGCGGGGACAGGGGGGATGGCTACACCTTC.

The CDR3 sequence is CASSPGTGPTDTQYF. The CDR3 nucleotides read TGTGCCAGCTCACCAGGGACAGGGCCCACAGATACGCAGTATTTT. This chain uses TRBV18 with TRBJ2-3; 9 nucleotides align to TRBD1. After removal of 2 bases from V and 2 bases from J, the junction contained 2 bases not matched to a gene. The CDR3 is 15 residues long. Germline CDR1 reads KGHSH; CDR2 reads LQKENI.

The chain joins TRBV27 to TRBJ1-3, with TRBD1 matching 7 bases. The CDR3 is 14 amino acids. V shed 6 bases and J 1 base; nucleotides not matched to a gene: 3. Germline lookup yields CDR1 MNHEY and CDR2 SMNVEV (reference sequence). CDR3 in DNA: TGTGCCAGCAGCCTGGGACAGTCTGGAAACACCATATATTTT. It encodes CASSLGQSGNTIYF.

The rearrangement joins TRBV7-9 to TRBJ1-5, with 10 bases identical to TRBD1. The CDR3 consists of 17 residues. From germline, CDR1 is SEHNR and CDR2 FQNEAQ (reference sequence). V lost 3 bases, J lost 0 bases, and 5 bases stayed unmatched. For the CDR3, the DNA is TGTGCCAGCAGCTTTGGGGACAGGGGTTATAGCAATCAGCCCCAGCATTTT. This gives the protein CASSFGDRGYSNQPQHF.

The genes are TRBV19 and TRBJ1-1, with TRBD1 identical over 7 bases. V lost 3 bases to trimming and J lost 1 base; unmatched junction nucleotides: 8. Germline assignment: CDR1 LNHDA and CDR2 SQIVND (reference sequence). The CDR3 has 16 amino acids. In nucleotides, the CDR3 is TGTGCCAGTAGTATTCCTAACAGGGGCGCGAACACTGAAGCTTTCTTT. Amino acids: CASSIPNRGANTEAFF.

The V gene is TRBV24-1, the J gene TRBJ2-2, with D possibly TRBD1 on 6 matching bases. Germline lookup yields CDR1 KGHDR and CDR2 SFDVKD. The germline V and J ends were trimmed by 9 bases and 3 bases, with 13 bases remaining between them. The CDR3 is 14 residues long. The CDR3 loop is CATPSRTDTGELFF. The DNA for the CDR3 is TGTGCCACCCCCTCCCGGACAGACACCGGGGAGCTGTTTTTT.

The rearrangement joins TRBV5-1 to TRBJ1-4; tentatively, D is TRBD1 (6 bases). The V gene's germline CDR1 is SGHRS and CDR2 YFSETQ. Trimming took 5 bases from V and 0 from J, leaving 11 bases between them. This CDR3 is 15 amino acids long. In DNA, the CDR3 is TGCGCCAGCAGGCCAACAGGGCCAACTAATGAAAAACTGTTTTTT. Translation: CASRPTGPTNEKLFF.

A single count supports this clone. The chain combines TRBV11-2 with TRBJ2-1; unclear D gene. Germline V lookup: CDR1 SGHAT, CDR2 FQNNGV. This CDR3 contains 14 residues. The V end was cut by 2 bases, the J end by 6 bases, with 11 bases between. The chain's CDR3 is CASSLSPYSNEQFF. The CDR3 nucleotides are TGTGCCAGCAGCTTATCCCCTTACAGCAATGAGCAGTTCTTC.

This clone was observed once. This chain uses TRBV19 with TRBJ1-5; 10 nucleotides match TRBD1. J gave up 4 bases and V 5 bases, and 5 bases lay outside the gene matches. This CDR3 spans 15 amino acids. The germline V gene encodes CDR1 LNHDA and CDR2 SQIVND (reference sequence). CDR3 sequence (DNA): TGTGCCAGTAGTCTGACGGGACAGGGGAATCAGCCCCAGCATTTT. The encoded protein is CASSLTGQGNQPQHF.

The chain couples TRBV20-1 to TRBJ2-5, with 10 nucleotides matching TRBD2. This CDR3 has 16 residues. The germline CDR1 and CDR2 sequences are DFQATT and SNEGSKA (reference sequence). V gave up 3 bases and J gave up 5 bases; unmatched junction bases: 12. CDR3 sequence: CSASPPLAGGRETQYF. The CDR3 nucleotides are TGCAGTGCTAGTCCGCCTTTAGCGGGGGGTCGGGAGACCCAGTACTTC.

The V call is TRBV5-1, the J call TRBJ2-2; 10 bases are shared with TRBD1. V was pared by 0 bases and J by 7 bases, with 6 bases of the junction left unmatched. CDR1 is SGHRS and CDR2 is YFSETQ in the germline V gene. The CDR3 runs 16 residues. For the CDR3, the DNA is TGCGCCAGCAGCTTGGGCGACAGGGGGCGCGGCGGGGAGCTGTTTTTT. This sequence encodes CASSLGDRGRGGELFF.

The genes are TRBV2 and TRBJ2-5; tentatively, D is TRBD2 (5 bases). The CDR3 extends over 13 amino acids. V lost 8 bases and J 4 bases, leaving 14 bases between the germline ends. The V gene's germline CDR1 is SNHLY and CDR2 FYNNEI. The CDR3, as DNA: TGTGCCAGCCAGGAGGCGCGAGGAGAGACCCAGTACTTC. Protein: CASQEARGETQYF.

This clone has only a few counts. V and J are TRBV15 and TRBJ1-2; possibly TRBD1 for D (6 bases). The CDR3 is 17 residues long. Trimming removed 0 bases from V and 7 bases from J, with 21 bases in between. CDR1 and CDR2 from the germline V gene are LNHNV and YYDKDF (reference sequence). In nucleotides, the CDR3 is TGTGCCACCAGCAGAGATCACCCCGGTTTTGGGGGGGCTGGCTACACCTTC. Translating it yields CATSRDHPGFGGAGYTF.

The chain joins TRBV5-1 to TRBJ2-7; TRBD2 might be the D (6 bases). The CDR3 length is 15 residues. In germline, CDR1 is SGHRS, CDR2 YFSETQ. V was shortened by 0 bases and J by 2 bases, with 12 bases between the two germline ends. The CDR3 DNA sequence: TGCGCCAGCAGCTTGGCCACAGGCGGGGCCTACGAGCAGTACTTC. Amino acid sequence: CASSLATGGAYEQYF. Full variable domain (rest looked up from reference TRBV5-1 and TRBJ2-7): KAGVTQTPRYLIKTRGQQVTLSCSPISGHRSVSWYQQTPGQGLQFLFEYFSETQRNKGNFPGRFSGRQFSNSRSEMNVSTLELGDSALYLCASSLATGGAYEQYFGPGTRLTVT.

CDR3 in DNA: TGTGCCAGCAGCTCTGACGGACAGGGTTATTACGAGCAGTACTTC. Translating gives CASSSDGQGYYEQYF. This chain joins TRBV21-1 and TRBJ2-7; the table's D call of TRBD1 was not tested on the DNA. TRBV21-1 is a pseudogene locus. CDR3 size: 15 residues.